Below are 15 T cell receptor beta chains sequenced from a single sample in a study of blood T cell repertoires in COVID-19. TCRdb keeps only in-frame clones here, not all; method: immunoSEQ multiplex PCR. Found here are tens of thousands of clones, around 79% of them singletons; the top ten hold more than 25%. Sequencing input: peripheral blood. Source of these receptors: a human donor in a cohort sampled during active COVID-19.

This clone was observed a few times. The rearrangement links TRBV15 to TRBJ1-5; D is possibly TRBD1 (6 bases). This CDR3 region has 14 residues. The ends were cut back, 0 bases at V and 6 bases at J, with 9 bases in the middle. CDR1 LNHNV and CDR2 YYDKDF come from the germline V gene (reference sequence). Written as DNA, the CDR3 is TGTGCCACCAGCAGAGACAGGGGTGGTCAGCCCCAGCATTTT. Protein product: CATSRDRGGQPQHF.

V is TRBV19 and J is TRBJ2-3; 10 positions agree with TRBD2. CDR3 length: 14 amino acids. Germline assignment: CDR1 LNHDA and CDR2 SQIVND (reference sequence). V shed 10 bases, J shed 5 bases, and the junction held 9 bases outside the gene matches. CDR3 protein: CATKASGSRDTQYF. The DNA of the CDR3 is TGTGCCACCAAGGCTAGCGGGAGCCGAGATACGCAGTATTTT.

Concerning this clone: This sample includes further DNA sequences coding for the same CDR3. V is TRBV2 and J is TRBJ2-5, with 8 bases aligning to TRBD1. This CDR3 comprises 12 residues. Per the germline V gene, CDR1 is SNHLY and CDR2 is FYNNEI. Trimming removed 6 bases from V and 4 bases from J; junction bases left unmatched: 1. The CDR3 is CASRDRGETQYF. CDR3 nucleotide sequence: TGTGCCAGCAGAGACAGGGGAGAGACCCAGTACTTC.

This chain connects TRBV5-1 to TRBJ1-1; TRBD1 matches at 10 bases. Germline V gives CDR1 SGHRS, CDR2 YFSETQ. The CDR3 has 15 residues. V was clipped by 4 bases and J by 1 base; unmatched bases: 4. In nucleotides, the CDR3 is TGCGCCAGCAGCCGGGACAGGGGCTCGAACACTGAAGCTTTCTTT. It codes for CASSRDRGSNTEAFF.

V is TRBV19 and J is TRBJ2-7; TRBD1 is a possible D gene (6 bases). V shed 9 bases and J shed 6 bases, with 15 bases lying between them. Germline V CDR1 and CDR2: LNHDA, SQIVND (reference sequence). The CDR3 is made up of 12 amino acids. In DNA form, the CDR3 reads TGTGCCAGCAATCCTCCAGGGGCCGAGCAGTACTTC. Amino acid sequence: CASNPPGAEQYF.

V gene TRBV4-1 combines with J gene TRBJ1-1; 9 bases match TRBD1. The CDR3 contains 15 residues. Trimming removed 4 bases from V and 5 bases from J; junction bases left unmatched: 8. Germline lookup yields CDR1 MGHRA and CDR2 YSYEKL. The CDR3 protein is CASSLGDRARTEAFF. The CDR3 DNA sequence: TGCGCCAGCAGCCTTGGGGACAGGGCGAGGACTGAAGCTTTCTTT.

The J gene is TRBJ1-1, the V gene TRBV10-3, with 11 bases matching TRBD1. The CDR3 extends over 14 amino acids. Trimming at V came to 6 bases and at J to 1 base, leaving 1 base not matched to a gene. Germline CDR1 is ENHRY and CDR2 is SYGVKD. As DNA, the CDR3 is TGTGCCATCAGGGGACAGGGGGGGAACACTGAAGCTTTCTTT. Translating it yields CAIRGQGGNTEAFF.

This clone has a handful of counts. V and J are TRBV18 and TRBJ2-1; TRBD2 aligns across 9 bases. Looked up from germline, CDR1 is KGHSH and CDR2 is LQKENI. With 3 bases clipped from V and 7 bases from J, the junction kept 13 bases outside the gene matches. The CDR3 covers 17 residues. CDR3 nucleotides: TGTGCCAGCTCACCGAAAAAAGCGGCGGGAGGGTTTAATGAGCAGTTCTTC. It codes for CASSPKKAAGGFNEQFF.

V is TRBV4-1 and J is TRBJ2-3; 8 nucleotides agree with TRBD1. Germline loops: CDR1 MGHRA, CDR2 YSYEKL. The CDR3 has 17 amino acids. V gave up 4 bases and J gave up 3 bases; unmatched junction bases: 12. The CDR3 sequence is CASSPNRQGYWTDTQYF. DNA for the CDR3: TGCGCCAGCAGCCCGAACAGACAGGGGTACTGGACAGATACGCAGTATTTT.

This clone was counted a few times. The rearrangement uses TRBV10-3 and TRBJ1-2, with TRBD1 identical over 9 bases. The CDR3 sequence is 15 residues long. CDR1 is ENHRY and CDR2 is SYGVKD in the germline V gene. Trimming took 8 bases from V and 5 from J; bases not matched to a gene: 12. CDR3 residues: CAIGKQGAERYGYTF. The CDR3 DNA sequence: TGTGCCATCGGCAAACAGGGGGCTGAAAGGTATGGCTACACCTTC.

The J gene is TRBJ2-7, the V gene TRBV5-6, with no clear D. V was cut by 1 base and J by 0 bases, with 8 bases left in between. Germline V gene data show CDR1 as SGHDT and CDR2 as YYEEEE. This CDR3 comprises 14 residues. CDR3 loop: CASSLFTSSYEQYF. The CDR3 DNA reads TGTGCCAGCAGCTTGTTCACGAGCTCCTACGAGCAGTACTTC.

This clone appeared many times. The rearrangement uses TRBV18 and TRBJ2-7, with D unresolved. Deletions cut 5 bases from V and 0 bases from J, with 5 bases between. The CDR3 is 12 amino acids. The germline gives CDR1 KGHSH, CDR2 LQKENI. The CDR3 DNA reads as TGTGCCAGCTCAACAAACTCCTACGAGCAGTACTTC. Protein: CASSTNSYEQYF.

The chain is built from TRBV7-8 and TRBJ1-2; weak D call: TRBD1 (6 bases). The CDR3 sequence is 13 residues long. CDR1 is SGHVS and CDR2 is FQNEAQ in the germline V gene. Trimming took 5 bases from V and 3 from J, leaving 10 bases between them. The CDR3 sequence: CASSQDRDYGYTF. As DNA, the CDR3 is TGTGCCAGCAGCCAGGACAGAGACTATGGCTACACCTTC.

This clone was detected once. The same CDR3 is also encoded by other DNA sequences in this sample. The V call is TRBV5-1, the J call TRBJ2-6; D not resolved. The V end was cut by 1 base, the J end by 0 bases, with 8 bases between. The CDR3 covers 16 residues. Germline V CDR1 and CDR2: SGHRS, YFSETQ. CDR3 in DNA: TGCGCCAGCAGCTTGACGGGTAGCTCTGGGGCCAACGTCCTGACTTTC. Translated, it gives CASSLTGSSGANVLTF.

The chain couples TRBV7-2 to TRBJ2-7, with D possibly TRBD1 on 5 matching bases. This CDR3 is 14 amino acids long. Germline assignment: CDR1 SGHTA and CDR2 FQGNSA. V was trimmed by 5 bases and J by 4 bases, leaving 15 bases between them. The CDR3 here is CASSSPRARYEQYF. Written as DNA, the CDR3 is TGTGCCAGCAGCAGCCCCAGGGCGCGGTACGAGCAGTACTTC.